This T cell receptor beta chain emerged from a study of a mutant IDH1 vaccine in newly diagnosed glioma. Study at large: The start of vaccination came 4-6 weeks after radiotherapy alone, or with temozolomide cycles. General study points: Pseudoprogression apparently lacked any relation to changes in top peripheral T cell clonotypes. Of all patients, around 94% showed vaccine-induced immune responses.

This clone was observed once. The antigen remains undetermined. Assay: immunoSEQ multiplex PCR; the TCRdb copy retains only in-frame clones and omits some. This sample has about 66,000 clones, with about 74% found just once. Time point specified: week 35, safety follow-up. Doses comprised 300 ug of mutant IDH1 20-mer peptide each, plus topical imiquimod. Deletions cut 0 bases from V and 6 bases from J, with 18 bases between. CDR3 length: 18 residues. Germline CDR1 reads LGHNA; CDR2 reads YNFKEQ. This chain joins TRBV4-2 and TRBJ1-6, with D perhaps matching TRBD1 (5 bases). The sequenced sample was PBMCs, obtained from a glioma patient whose treatment included an IDH1 peptide vaccine. This receptor was identified in a man aged 45 to 65 with glioma. CDR3 protein: CASSQEGDQLALNSPLHF. The CDR3 DNA reads TGTGCCAGCAGCCAAGAAGGGGACCAACTTGCCCTTAATTCACCCCTCCACTTT.